Shown below are 9 T cell receptor beta chains from a single sample sequenced in a study of cytomegalovirus exposure and HLA in healthy donors. The repertoire was sequenced with immunoSEQ multiplex PCR; TCRdb's copy has only in-frame clones and lacks some. The table shows about 130,000 clones, with roughly 87% occurring only once. The sample taken for sequencing was PBMCs. These receptors all come from a woman younger than 30 in good health and CMV-seronegative.

The chain couples TRBV10-2 to TRBJ1-1; a possible D gene is TRBD1 (6 bases). Trimming removed 7 bases at V and 2 bases at J, with 20 bases between. CDR1 and CDR2 from the germline V gene are WSHSY and SAAADI. The CDR3 totals 16 residues. The CDR3 loop is CASTPGRAGENTEAFF. Written as DNA, the CDR3 is TGCGCCAGCACCCCGGGGAGGGCAGGGGAAAACACTGAAGCTTTCTTT.

This clone was recorded only once. The rearrangement uses TRBV11-2 and TRBJ2-2; D may be TRBD1 (5 bases). Germline V gene data show CDR1 as SGHAT and CDR2 as FQNNGV. The CDR3 has 14 amino acids. V shed 10 bases and J shed 7 bases, with 19 bases lying between them. The CDR3 bases are TGTGCCACACGCCGCGCAGGGAAGTTCGGGGAGCTGTTTTTT. Residues: CATRRAGKFGELFF. The full variable domain, its missing parts supplied by reference TRBV11-2 and TRBJ2-2, is EAGVAQSPRYKIIEKRQSVAFWCNPISGHATLYWYQQILGQGPKLLIQFQNNGVVDDSQLPKDRFSAERLKGVDSTLKIQPAKLEDSAVYLCATRRAGKFGELFFGEGSRLTVL.

The gene calls are TRBV19 and TRBJ2-4; D remains ambiguous. Germline assignment: CDR1 LNHDA and CDR2 SQIVND (reference sequence). Trimming cost V 4 bases and J 0 bases, with 10 bases left between them. This CDR3 is built from 15 residues. CDR3 nucleotides: TGTGCCAGTAGTACTATGAGTATAGCCAAAAACATTCAGTACTTC. Amino acid sequence: CASSTMSIAKNIQYF.

The chain recombines TRBV5-1 with TRBJ1-2, with TRBD1 identical over 7 bases. J lost 4 bases, V lost 4 bases, and 7 bases had no gene match. CDR1 and CDR2 (germline): SGHRS, YFSETQ. The CDR3 sequence is 14 residues long. The CDR3 DNA is TGCGCCAGCAGCCCCGAGGGGGACAGCTATGGCTACACCTTC. It is translated as CASSPEGDSYGYTF.

In this sample, this clone turned up a few times. V gene TRBV4-1 combines with J gene TRBJ2-1; TRBD1 agrees at 12 bases. Germline V gives CDR1 MGHRA, CDR2 YSYEKL. With 0 bases clipped from V and 8 bases from J, the junction kept 5 bases outside the gene matches. This CDR3 has 16 residues. The CDR3 loop reads CASSQEGTGGWDEQFF. CDR3 DNA: TGCGCCAGCAGCCAAGAGGGGACAGGGGGCTGGGATGAGCAGTTCTTC.

The gene calls are TRBV13 and TRBJ1-4, with a possible D match to TRBD1 (6 bases). The ends were cut back, 4 bases at V and 6 bases at J, with 15 bases in the middle. CDR3 length: 15 amino acids. CDR1 is PRHDT, CDR2 FYEKMQ, per germline (reference sequence). The CDR3 DNA reads TGTGCCAGCAGCTACCAAAACAGGGCGGATGAAAAACTGTTTTTT. This codes for CASSYQNRADEKLFF. Together with reference TRBV13 and TRBJ1-4, the CDR3 gives the full variable domain: AAGVIQSPRHLIKEKRETATLKCYPIPRHDTVYWYQQGPGQDPQFLISFYEKMQSDKGSIPDRFSAQQFSDYHSELNMSSLELGDSALYFCASSYQNRADEKLFFGSGTQLSVL.

This clone has a single count. The rearrangement links TRBV6-1 to TRBJ1-2, with a weak D call TRBD1 (6 bases). The ends were cut back, 3 bases at V and 5 bases at J, with 19 bases in the middle. The germline gives CDR1 MNHNS, CDR2 SASEGT. The CDR3 covers 16 residues. The CDR3 DNA sequence: TGTGCCAGCAGTGAGGTCGCGGGGGCCCTCATTTATGGCTACACCTTC. Residues: CASSEVAGALIYGYTF.

This CDR3 reads CASSQGTEGQPQHF. In DNA, the CDR3 is TGTGCCAGCAGTCAGGGGACGGAAGGTCAGCCCCAGCATTTT. The chain joins TRBV6-5 to TRBJ1-5, with D possibly TRBD1 on 6 matching bases. The CDR3 length is 14 residues. With 5 bases removed from V and 6 bases from J, the gap between germline ends came to 14 bases. Germline CDR1 MNHEY, CDR2 SVGAGI.

The V and J genes are TRBV7-8 and TRBJ2-3; D remains unclear. V dropped 1 base and J dropped 0 bases, with 14 bases sitting between them. Germline lookup yields CDR1 SGHVS and CDR2 FQNEAQ. This CDR3 has 17 residues. The CDR3 DNA is TGTGCCAGCAGCTTAGTTATTTTGACTGCTAGCACAGATACGCAGTATTTT. It yields the protein CASSLVILTASTDTQYF.